This T cell receptor (beta chain) was sequenced in a study of cytomegalovirus exposure and HLA in healthy donors. Germline V gives CDR1 LGHNA, CDR2 YNFKEQ. Trimming took 0 bases from V and 0 from J; bases not matched to a gene: 8. The CDR3 loop spans 18 amino acids. 13 Jbeta primers and 60 Vbeta primers were used for the PCR. The repertoire was sequenced with immunoSEQ multiplex PCR; TCRdb's copy has only in-frame clones and lacks some. Counted here are approximately 100,000 clones, about three quarters occurring once; the ten biggest clones make up around 6.4%. V usage is TRBV4-2 and J usage is TRBJ2-7; 10 positions agree with TRBD2. The receptor comes from a woman in her 50s in good health and CMV-seropositive. Source material: PBMCs. CDR3 in DNA: TGTGCCAGCAGCCAAGATAAGTGCCTAGCGGGGGACTCCTACGAGCAGTACTTC. Encoded protein: CASSQDKCLAGDSYEQYF.